This T cell receptor beta chain was observed in a study of T-cell reconstitution after alpha-beta-depleted transplantation in children. General observations from the study: Several hundred rapidly expanded clones from non-depleted graft cells reportedly supplied alpha-beta T cells about two months post-transplant.

The CDR3 has 14 residues. CDR1 and CDR2 from the germline V gene are SGHRS and YFSETQ. Trimming removed 4 bases from V and 5 bases from J; junction bases left unmatched: 5. Researchers prepared the TCRbeta library using unique molecular identifiers, the study reports. TCRdb analysed the PCR reads with MiXCR anew, one entry per CDR3 protein. The sample yields 700,000 to 950,000 distinct CDR3 sequences, approximately 15% seen once. In the case of this clonotype: Its antigen is not identified.

Source: PBMCs, mostly from graft donor cells, taken 360 days after TCRalphabeta/CD19-depleted stem cell transplant. The source is a male patient younger than 18 who had a stem cell transplant for acute lymphoblastic leukemia, so the T cells may come from the graft donor. The V gene is TRBV5-1, the J gene TRBJ2-1, with TRBD1 matching over 8 bases. CDR3 region: CASSPTGVDNEQFF. In nucleotides, the CDR3 is TGCGCCAGCAGCCCGACAGGGGTGGACAATGAGCAGTTCTTC. Full variable domain (remainder filled in from reference TRBV5-1 and TRBJ2-1): KAGVTQTPRYLIKTRGQQVTLSCSPISGHRSVSWYQQTPGQGLQFLFEYFSETQRNKGNFPGRFSGRQFSNSRSEMNVSTLELGDSALYLCASSPTGVDNEQFFGPGTRLTVL.